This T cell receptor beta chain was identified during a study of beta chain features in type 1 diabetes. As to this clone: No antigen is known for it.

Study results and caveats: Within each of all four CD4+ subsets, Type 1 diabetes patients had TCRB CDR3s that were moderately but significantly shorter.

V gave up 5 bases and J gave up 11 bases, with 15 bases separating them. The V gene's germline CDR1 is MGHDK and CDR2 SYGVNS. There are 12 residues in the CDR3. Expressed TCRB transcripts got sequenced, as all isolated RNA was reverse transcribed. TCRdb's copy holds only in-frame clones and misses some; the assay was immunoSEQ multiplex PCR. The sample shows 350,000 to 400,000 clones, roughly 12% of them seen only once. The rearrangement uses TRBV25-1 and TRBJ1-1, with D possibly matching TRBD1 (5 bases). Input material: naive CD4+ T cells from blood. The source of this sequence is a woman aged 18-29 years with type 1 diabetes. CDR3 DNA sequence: TGTGCCAGCAGTCAGGGTCTACGGGCCGCTTTCTTT. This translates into CASSQGLRAAFF.